Below, 18 T cell receptor beta chains from the same sample are listed, as sequenced in a study of PD-1 blockade in classical Hodgkin lymphoma. Libraries were prepared by immunoSEQ multiplex PCR; TCRdb keeps only in-frame clonotypes and omits some of them. The sample includes more than 35,000 clones, roughly 88% of them seen just once. Each and every patient relapsed after autologous stem cell transplantation, and patients got differing brentuximab vedotin exposure. The sample was peripheral blood mononuclear cells (PBMCs), taken before the second cycle of nivolumab. These TCRs come from a human donor with classical Hodgkin lymphoma.

This chain joins TRBV7-6 and TRBJ2-2, with D tentatively TRBD2 (5 bases). Germline V gene lookup returns CDR1 SGHVS and CDR2 FNYEAQ. The CDR3 spans 16 residues. Trimming pared 5 bases from V and 4 bases from J, leaving 17 bases between. The DNA for the CDR3 is TGTGCCAGCAGCCACCCTTTCGAGCGGACCACCGGGGAGCTGTTTTTT. Translated, it gives CASSHPFERTTGELFF.

The CDR3 here is CASSDYSGSDPSGANVLTF. The CDR3 nucleotides read TGTGCCAGTAGTGATTACAGCGGGTCCGACCCTTCCGGGGCCAACGTCCTGACTTTC. This chain uses TRBV19 with TRBJ2-6, with D possibly being TRBD2 (6 bases). The germline V and J ends were trimmed by 5 bases and 4 bases, with 24 bases remaining between them. Germline V gives CDR1 LNHDA, CDR2 SQIVND (reference sequence). The length of the CDR3 is 19 residues.

The chain combines TRBV27 with TRBJ1-5; 9 bases map to TRBD1. V trimming: 2 bases; J trimming: 3 bases; junction bases outside the gene matches: 5. The CDR3 has 16 residues. The V gene's germline CDR1 is MNHEY and CDR2 SMNVEV (reference sequence). CDR3 coding DNA: TGTGCCAGCAGTTTACGACAGGGGGACTTCAATCAGCCCCAGCATTTT. Amino acids: CASSLRQGDFNQPQHF.

This chain links TRBV28 with TRBJ1-6; perhaps TRBD1 as D (5 bases). The CDR3 covers 16 residues. CDR1 and CDR2 (germline): MDHEN, SYDVKM. Trimming removed 2 bases from V and 10 bases from J, with 18 bases in between. The chain's CDR3 is CASSLRDLRGSSPLHF. CDR3 bases: TGTGCCAGCAGTTTACGGGACCTAAGAGGAAGCTCACCCCTCCACTTT.

The gene calls are TRBV4-2 and TRBJ1-5; no reliable D call. CDR1 LGHNA and CDR2 YNFKEQ come from the germline V gene. Trimming shortened V by 0 bases and J by 7 bases, and 19 bases separated the two germline ends. The CDR3 is 17 amino acids. The chain's CDR3 is CASSQEGRAPGSQPQHF. The DNA for the CDR3 is TGTGCCAGCAGCCAAGAGGGCCGGGCTCCGGGTTCCCAGCCCCAGCATTTT.

J is TRBJ1-4 and V is TRBV7-9; 7 bases fit TRBD1. Looked up from germline, CDR1 is SEHNR and CDR2 is FQNEAQ (reference sequence). V shed 2 bases, J shed 2 bases, and the junction held 2 bases outside the gene matches. CDR3 size: 15 residues. The CDR3 protein is CASSLLQGTNEKLFF. CDR3 bases: TGTGCCAGCAGCTTACTACAGGGGACTAATGAAAAACTGTTTTTT.

This clone is labeled as medium-sized (0.01 to 0.1%). The chain links TRBV19 to TRBJ2-3, with 13 positions matching TRBD2. After removal of 6 bases from V and 1 base from J, the junction contained 7 bases not matched to a gene. CDR1 and CDR2 from the germline V gene are LNHDA and SQIVND (reference sequence). The CDR3 loop spans 17 amino acids. The CDR3 bases are TGTGCCAGTAGCCCAGACGGGACTAGCGGGGGCACAGATACGCAGTATTTT. It specifies CASSPDGTSGGTDTQYF.

The chain couples TRBV11-3 to TRBJ2-1, with 9 bases fitting TRBD2. V gave up 1 base and J gave up 5 bases; unmatched junction bases: 9. Looked up from germline, CDR1 is SGHNT and CDR2 is YENEEA. The CDR3 extends over 17 amino acids. The CDR3 DNA reads TGTGCCAGCAGCTTAGTAGGCTTAGCGGGAGTAAACAATGAGCAGTTCTTC. It yields the protein CASSLVGLAGVNNEQFF.

The rearrangement joins TRBV7-9 to TRBJ1-2; D is unclear. CDR1 and CDR2 (germline): SEHNR, FQNEAQ (reference sequence). The CDR3 contains 12 residues. Trimming took off 5 bases at V and 4 bases at J, with 8 bases between the two ends. The CDR3 here is CASSLEIYGYTF. CDR3 nucleotides: TGTGCCAGCAGCCTAGAGATCTATGGCTACACCTTC.

The V gene is TRBV7-9, the J gene TRBJ2-7, with 9 bases aligning to TRBD1. The CDR3 is 15 amino acids. Losses at the gene ends were 2 bases for V and 2 bases for J; bases not matched to a gene: 4. Germline CDR1 is SEHNR and CDR2 is FQNEAQ (reference sequence). DNA of the CDR3: TGTGCCAGCAGCTTAACCCGACAGGGGGCCTACGAGCAGTACTTC. Its translation is CASSLTRQGAYEQYF.

This chain connects TRBV11-2 to TRBJ2-7, with TRBD1 identical over 9 bases. With V trimmed by 2 bases and J by 6 bases, 8 bases remained unmatched. The CDR3 extends over 15 amino acids. Germline V gene data show CDR1 as SGHAT and CDR2 as FQNNGV. CDR3 sequence: CASSLSWGDRAEQYF. Written as DNA, the CDR3 is TGTGCCAGCAGCTTATCCTGGGGGGACAGGGCCGAGCAGTACTTC.

The gene calls are TRBV29-1 and TRBJ2-3; D is unresolved. The germline gives CDR1 SQVTM, CDR2 ANQGSEA. Trimming took 4 bases from V and 1 from J, leaving 6 bases between them. This CDR3 region has 12 residues. The CDR3 is CSVVLGTDTQYF. In DNA form, the CDR3 reads TGCAGCGTTGTGCTGGGCACAGATACGCAGTATTTT.

The V and J genes are TRBV6-5 and TRBJ2-7; D perhaps matches TRBD1 (5 bases). The germline gives CDR1 MNHEY, CDR2 SVGAGI. The CDR3 is 15 residues long. The ends were cut back, 0 bases at V and 2 bases at J, with 11 bases in the middle. CDR3 sequence reads: CASSYSSTATYEQYF. In DNA form, the CDR3 reads TGTGCCAGCAGTTACTCGTCGACAGCCACCTACGAGCAGTACTTC.

The chain uses TRBV10-1 and TRBJ1-4; a possible D gene is TRBD1 (5 bases). Trimming left V 3 bases short and J 6 bases short, with 11 bases between. Germline lookup yields CDR1 WNHNN and CDR2 SYGVQD (reference sequence). The CDR3 contains 14 residues. Written as DNA, the CDR3 is TGCGCCAGCAGTGAAGCCAGGGTTGATGAAAAACTGTTTTTT. Translating it yields CASSEARVDEKLFF.

This chain joins TRBV5-1 and TRBJ2-2; D remains unclear. V shed 4 bases and J shed 6 bases, with 7 bases lying between them. Germline V gene sequence: CDR1 SGHRS, CDR2 YFSETQ. The CDR3 length is 12 residues. The CDR3, as DNA: TGCGCCAGCAGCGGGGATCCCGGGGAGCTGTTTTTT. It codes for CASSGDPGELFF.

This chain joins TRBV2 and TRBJ2-7; D may be TRBD1 (6 bases). The V and J ends lost 6 bases and 7 bases respectively, with 13 bases between them. The CDR3 consists of 12 residues. CDR1 and CDR2 from the germline V gene are SNHLY and FYNNEI. The CDR3 DNA is TGTGCCAGCAGAGACAGGTCGAGGGAGCAGTACTTC. Its protein is CASRDRSREQYF.

This chain links TRBV4-1 with TRBJ2-1; D unresolved. V lost 1 base and J 6 bases, leaving 16 bases between the germline ends. This CDR3 region has 16 residues. In germline, CDR1 is MGHRA, CDR2 YSYEKL. CDR3 sequence reads: CASSQVHPLGPNEQFF. The CDR3 DNA reads TGCGCCAGCAGCCAAGTCCACCCCCTAGGGCCCAATGAGCAGTTCTTC.

This chain connects TRBV20-1 to TRBJ1-5; D remains ambiguous. V dropped 0 bases and J dropped 7 bases, with 4 bases sitting between them. The CDR3 spans 11 residues. Per the germline V gene, CDR1 is DFQATT and CDR2 is SNEGSKA (reference sequence). Written as DNA, the CDR3 is TGCAGTGCTAGAGACGGACAGCCCCAGCATTTT. Its translation is CSARDGQPQHF.